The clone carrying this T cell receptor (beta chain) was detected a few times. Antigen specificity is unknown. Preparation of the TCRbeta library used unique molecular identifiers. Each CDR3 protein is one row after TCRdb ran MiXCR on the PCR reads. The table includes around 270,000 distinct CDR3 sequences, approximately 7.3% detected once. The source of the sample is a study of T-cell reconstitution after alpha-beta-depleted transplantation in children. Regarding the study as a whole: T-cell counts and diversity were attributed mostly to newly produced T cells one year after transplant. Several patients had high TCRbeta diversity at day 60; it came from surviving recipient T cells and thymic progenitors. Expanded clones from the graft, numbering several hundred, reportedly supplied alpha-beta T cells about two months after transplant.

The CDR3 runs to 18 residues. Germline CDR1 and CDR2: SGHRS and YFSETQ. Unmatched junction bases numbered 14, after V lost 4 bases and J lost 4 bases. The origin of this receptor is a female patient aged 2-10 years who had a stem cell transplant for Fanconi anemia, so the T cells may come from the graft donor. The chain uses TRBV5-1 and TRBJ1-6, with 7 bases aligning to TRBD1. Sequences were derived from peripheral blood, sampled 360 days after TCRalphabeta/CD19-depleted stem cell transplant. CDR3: CASSPHRQGDVYNSPLHF. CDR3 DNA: TGCGCCAGCAGCCCGCACCGCCAGGGGGACGTATATAATTCACCCCTCCACTTT.